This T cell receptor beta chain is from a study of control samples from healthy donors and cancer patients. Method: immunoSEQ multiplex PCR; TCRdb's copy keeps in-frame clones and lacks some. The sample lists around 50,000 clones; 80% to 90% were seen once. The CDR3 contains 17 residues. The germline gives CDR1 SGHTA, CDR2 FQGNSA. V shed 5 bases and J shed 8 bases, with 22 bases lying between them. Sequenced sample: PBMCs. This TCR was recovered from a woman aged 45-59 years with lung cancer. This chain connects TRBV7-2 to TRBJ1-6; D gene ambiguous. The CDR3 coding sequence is TGTGCCAGCAGCCCTTCCCCGATGAGAGGGCGGGATTCACCCCTCCACTTT. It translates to CASSPSPMRGRDSPLHF.